This TCR beta chain emerged from a study of CD8 T cells in ankylosing spondylitis (dated by TCRdb to the late 2010s). Broadly, across the study: The study profiled T cell receptor beta repertoires in healthy donors and ankylosing spondylitis patients to find disease-linked TCR variants. The full study cohort was made up of approximately 27 ankylosing spondylitis patients and 108 healthy donors. Peripheral blood samples were taken, and synovial fluid was additionally collected from ankylosing spondylitis patients. Points the paper makes about the study in general: A CD8+ phenotype was shown by the disease-linked clones, which were found at relatively low frequencies in peripheral blood. Blood from ankylosing spondylitis patients appeared to be characterized by a TCR beta motif composed of several highly homologous amino acid variants. Some motif variants were previously reported in synovial fluid and blood of reactive arthritis patients, suggesting common disease-initiation mechanisms. According to the report, matched synovial fluid samples from ankylosing spondylitis patients were significantly enriched for the disease-linked clones.

Sequencing took place on an Illumina HiSeq 2500. Quantitative 5'-RACE with molecular barcodes was the method used to prepare the TCR beta libraries. For the original study's pipeline: A new computational method, built on a probabilistic model of VDJ rearrangement, was used to identify disease-linked TCR variants. The public sequencing data were trimmed at Q25 with fastp and processed into clonotypes with MiXCR by TCRdb, which kept only in-frame beta chains. Under each unique CDR3 protein, matching rows form one entry showing the most common genes and DNA. These V and J calls rely on TCRdb rather than the paper's analysis. This sample has about 140,000 distinct CDR3 sequences in its table, and approximately 7.3% of those were observed once. Around 12% of the sample is in the top ten clones. V loses 5 bases, J loses 1 base, and the germline ends lie 11 bases apart. CDR1 MNHEY and CDR2 SMNVEV were looked up in the germline V gene (reference sequence). From the cysteine through the phenylalanine, the CDR3 covers 14 amino acids. Only the CDR3 portion is preserved as DNA: 42 bases, with reading frame beginning at the first base.

There are many counts of this clonotype. Its antigen is not yet known. One base away there is no much larger clone; base qualities are not given. The chain is made from TRBV27 and TRBJ1-1; the D gene remains uncertain. This receptor was identified in a female donor with ankylosing spondylitis or in good health (not recorded which). The sample comprised blood, either unsorted or a sorted T cell fraction (not recorded which). The nucleotide sequence reads TGTGCCAGCAGTCCGACGGCCACGAACACTGAAGCTTTCTTT. Its amino acids are CASSPTATNTEAFF.